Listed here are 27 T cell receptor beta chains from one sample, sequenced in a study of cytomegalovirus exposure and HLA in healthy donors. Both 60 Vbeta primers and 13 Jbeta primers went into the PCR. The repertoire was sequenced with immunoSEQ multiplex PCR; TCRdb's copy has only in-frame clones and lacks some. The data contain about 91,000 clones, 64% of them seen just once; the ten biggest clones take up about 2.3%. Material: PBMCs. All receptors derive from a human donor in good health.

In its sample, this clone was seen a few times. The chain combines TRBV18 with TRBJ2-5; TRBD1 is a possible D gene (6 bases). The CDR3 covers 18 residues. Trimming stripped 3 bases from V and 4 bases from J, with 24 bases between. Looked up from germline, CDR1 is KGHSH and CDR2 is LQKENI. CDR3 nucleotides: TGTGCCAGCTCACCGCTGTTTGGAGTTACAGGGAACTCAGAGACCCAGTACTTC. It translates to CASSPLFGVTGNSETQYF.

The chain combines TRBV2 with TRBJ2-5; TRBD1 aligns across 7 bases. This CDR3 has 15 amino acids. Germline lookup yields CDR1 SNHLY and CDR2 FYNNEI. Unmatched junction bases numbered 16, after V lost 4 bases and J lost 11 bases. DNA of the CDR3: TGTGCCAGCAGTGCACAGGGGTCGCACGACGTGGCGCAGTACTTC. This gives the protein CASSAQGSHDVAQYF.

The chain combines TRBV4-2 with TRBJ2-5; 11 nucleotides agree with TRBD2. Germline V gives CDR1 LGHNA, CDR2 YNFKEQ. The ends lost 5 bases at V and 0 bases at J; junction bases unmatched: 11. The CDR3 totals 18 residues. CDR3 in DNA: TGTGCCAGCAGCTTTTTGCTAGCGGGGGGTCCCTACCAAGAGACCCAGTACTTC. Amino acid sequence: CASSFLLAGGPYQETQYF.

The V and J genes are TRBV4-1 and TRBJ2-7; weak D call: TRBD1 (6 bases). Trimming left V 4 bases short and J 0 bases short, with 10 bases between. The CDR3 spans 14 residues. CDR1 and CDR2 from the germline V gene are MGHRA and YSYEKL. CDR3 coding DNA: TGCGCCAGCAGCCGGGACACCAACTCCTACGAGCAGTACTTC. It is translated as CASSRDTNSYEQYF.

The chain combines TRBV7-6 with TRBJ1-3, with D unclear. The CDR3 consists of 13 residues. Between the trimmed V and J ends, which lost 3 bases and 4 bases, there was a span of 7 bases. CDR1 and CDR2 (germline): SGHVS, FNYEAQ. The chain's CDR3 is CASSLGEGNTIYF. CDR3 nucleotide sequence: TGTGCCAGCAGCTTGGGCGAGGGAAACACCATATATTTT.

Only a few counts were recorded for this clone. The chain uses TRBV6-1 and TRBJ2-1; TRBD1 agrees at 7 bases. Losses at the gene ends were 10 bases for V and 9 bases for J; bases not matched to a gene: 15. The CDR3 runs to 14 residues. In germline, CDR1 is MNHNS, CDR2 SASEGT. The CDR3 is CATTKTGTDFEQFF. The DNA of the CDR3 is TGTGCCACCACGAAGACAGGGACGGATTTTGAGCAGTTCTTC.

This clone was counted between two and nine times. As DNA, the CDR3 is TGTGCCAGCAGTGACAGGGGGAAAAATCAGCCCCAGCATTTT. Translated, it gives CASSDRGKNQPQHF. This chain uses TRBV6-1 with TRBJ1-5; 7 bases agree with TRBD1. V was clipped by 3 bases and J by 4 bases; unmatched bases: 3. This CDR3 comprises 14 residues. The V gene's germline CDR1 is MNHNS and CDR2 SASEGT.

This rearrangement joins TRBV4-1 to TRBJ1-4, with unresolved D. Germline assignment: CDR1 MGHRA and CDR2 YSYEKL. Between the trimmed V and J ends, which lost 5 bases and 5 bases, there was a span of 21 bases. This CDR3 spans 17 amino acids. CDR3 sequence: CASSELWTGMSNEKLFF. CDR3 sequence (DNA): TGCGCCAGCAGCGAACTGTGGACCGGGATGAGCAATGAAAAACTGTTTTTT.

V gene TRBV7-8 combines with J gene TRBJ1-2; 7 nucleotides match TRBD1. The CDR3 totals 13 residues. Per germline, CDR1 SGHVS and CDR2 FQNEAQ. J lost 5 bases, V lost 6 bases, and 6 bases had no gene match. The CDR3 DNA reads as TGTGCCAGCAGGCCGGGGACAGTGTATGGCTACACCTTC. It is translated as CASRPGTVYGYTF.

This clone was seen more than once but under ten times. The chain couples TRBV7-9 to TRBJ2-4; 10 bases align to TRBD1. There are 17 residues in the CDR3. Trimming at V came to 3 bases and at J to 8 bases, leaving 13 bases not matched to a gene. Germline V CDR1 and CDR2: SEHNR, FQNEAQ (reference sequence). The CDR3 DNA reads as TGTGCCAGCAGCTTGGCCGGGACAGGGGACACGGGGGACATTCAGTACTTC. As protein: CASSLAGTGDTGDIQYF.

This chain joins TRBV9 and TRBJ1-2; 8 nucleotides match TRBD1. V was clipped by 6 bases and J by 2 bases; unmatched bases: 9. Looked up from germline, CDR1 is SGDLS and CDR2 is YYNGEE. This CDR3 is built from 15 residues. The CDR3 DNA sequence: TGTGCCAGCACCAAGGGACAGGCCTCAAACTATGGCTACACCTTC. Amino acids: CASTKGQASNYGYTF.

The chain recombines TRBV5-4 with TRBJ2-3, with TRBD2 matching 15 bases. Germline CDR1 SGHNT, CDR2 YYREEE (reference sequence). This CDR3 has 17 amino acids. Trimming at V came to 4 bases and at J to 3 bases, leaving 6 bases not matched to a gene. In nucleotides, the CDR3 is TGTGCCAGCAGCCAAGGGACTAGCGGGGGGCTAACAGATACGCAGTATTTT. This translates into CASSQGTSGGLTDTQYF.

CDR3 in DNA: TGCGCCAGCTCCAGAGACAGGCTGAACACCGGGGAGCTGTTTTTT. Its translation: CASSRDRLNTGELFF. The chain has TRBV5-1 and TRBJ2-2, with D tentatively TRBD1 (6 bases). The CDR3 runs to 15 residues. Trimming cost V 7 bases and J 1 base, with 14 bases left between them. Germline V gene sequence: CDR1 SGHRS, CDR2 YFSETQ.

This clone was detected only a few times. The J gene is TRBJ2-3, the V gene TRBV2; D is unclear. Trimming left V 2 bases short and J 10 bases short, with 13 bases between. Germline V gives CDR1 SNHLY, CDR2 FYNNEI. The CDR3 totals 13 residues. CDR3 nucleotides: TGTGCCAGCAGTGAAATTAATCGCAGCGCGCAGTATTTT. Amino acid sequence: CASSEINRSAQYF. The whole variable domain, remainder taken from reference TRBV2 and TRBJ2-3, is EPEVTQTPSHQVTQMGQEVILRCVPISNHLYFYWYRQILGQKVEFLVSFYNNEISEKSEIFDDQFSVERPDGSNFTLKIRSTKLEDSAMYFCASSEINRSAQYFGPGTRLTVL.

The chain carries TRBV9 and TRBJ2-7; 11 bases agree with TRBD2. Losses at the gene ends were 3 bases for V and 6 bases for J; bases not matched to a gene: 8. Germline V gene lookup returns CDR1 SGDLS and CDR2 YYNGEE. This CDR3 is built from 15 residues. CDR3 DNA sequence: TGTGCCAGCAGCGCGTCTCGACTAGCGGGGACCGAGCAGTACTTC. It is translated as CASSASRLAGTEQYF.

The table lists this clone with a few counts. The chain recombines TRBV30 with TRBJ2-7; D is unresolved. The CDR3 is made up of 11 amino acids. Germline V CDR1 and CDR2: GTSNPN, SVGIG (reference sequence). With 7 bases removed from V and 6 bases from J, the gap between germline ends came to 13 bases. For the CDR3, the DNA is TGTGCCTTCGCGGTGCGCTTCGAGCAGTACTTC. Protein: CAFAVRFEQYF.

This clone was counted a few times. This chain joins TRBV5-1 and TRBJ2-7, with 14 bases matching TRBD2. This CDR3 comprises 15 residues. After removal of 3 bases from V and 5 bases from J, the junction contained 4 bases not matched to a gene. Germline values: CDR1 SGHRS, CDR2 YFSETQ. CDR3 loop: CASSSGLAGGNEQYF. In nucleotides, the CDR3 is TGCGCCAGCAGCTCAGGACTAGCGGGGGGTAACGAGCAGTACTTC.

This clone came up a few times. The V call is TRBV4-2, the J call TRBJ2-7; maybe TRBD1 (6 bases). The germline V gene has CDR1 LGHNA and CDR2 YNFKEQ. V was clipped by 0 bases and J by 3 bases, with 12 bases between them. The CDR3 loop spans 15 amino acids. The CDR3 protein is CASSQDRLGGYEQYF. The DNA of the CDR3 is TGTGCCAGCAGCCAAGATCGGCTAGGGGGCTACGAGCAGTACTTC.

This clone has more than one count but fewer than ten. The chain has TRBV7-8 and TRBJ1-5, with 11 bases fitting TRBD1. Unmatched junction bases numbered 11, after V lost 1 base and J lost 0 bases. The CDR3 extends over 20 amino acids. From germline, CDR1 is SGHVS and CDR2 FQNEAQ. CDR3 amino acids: CASSLVWGQGVGYSNQPQHF. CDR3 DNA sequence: TGTGCCAGCAGCTTAGTTTGGGGACAGGGGGTAGGATATAGCAATCAGCCCCAGCATTTT.

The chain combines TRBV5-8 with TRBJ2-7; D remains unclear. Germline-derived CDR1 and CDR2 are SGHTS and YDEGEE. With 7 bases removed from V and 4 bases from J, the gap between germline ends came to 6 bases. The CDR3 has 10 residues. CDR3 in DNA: TGTGCCAGCTCCGGGTACGAGCAGTACTTC. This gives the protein CASSGYEQYF.

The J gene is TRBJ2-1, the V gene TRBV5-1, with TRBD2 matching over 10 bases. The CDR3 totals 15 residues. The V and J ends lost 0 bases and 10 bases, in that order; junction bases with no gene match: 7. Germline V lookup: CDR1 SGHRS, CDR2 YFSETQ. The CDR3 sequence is CASSLVGSGGWEQFF. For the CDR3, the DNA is TGCGCCAGCAGCTTGGTCGGTAGCGGGGGGTGGGAGCAGTTCTTC.

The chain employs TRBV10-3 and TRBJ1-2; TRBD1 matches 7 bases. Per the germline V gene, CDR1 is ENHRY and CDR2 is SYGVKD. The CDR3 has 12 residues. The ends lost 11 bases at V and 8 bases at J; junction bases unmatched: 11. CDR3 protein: CAARQGSEGYTF. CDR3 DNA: TGTGCCGCGAGACAGGGATCGGAGGGCTACACCTTC.

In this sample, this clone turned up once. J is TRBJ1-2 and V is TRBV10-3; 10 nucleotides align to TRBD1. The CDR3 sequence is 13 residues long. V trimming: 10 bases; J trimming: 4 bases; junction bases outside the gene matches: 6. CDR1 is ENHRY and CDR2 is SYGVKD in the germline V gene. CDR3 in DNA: TGTGCCACCCAGACAGGGGGCGGCTATGGCTACACCTTC. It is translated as CATQTGGGYGYTF.

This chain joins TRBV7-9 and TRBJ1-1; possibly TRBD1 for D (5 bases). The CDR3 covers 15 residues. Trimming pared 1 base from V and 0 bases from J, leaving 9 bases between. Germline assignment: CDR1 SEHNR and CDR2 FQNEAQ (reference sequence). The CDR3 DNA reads TGTGCCAGCAGCTTAGTTGACAGCATGAACACTGAAGCTTTCTTT. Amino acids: CASSLVDSMNTEAFF.

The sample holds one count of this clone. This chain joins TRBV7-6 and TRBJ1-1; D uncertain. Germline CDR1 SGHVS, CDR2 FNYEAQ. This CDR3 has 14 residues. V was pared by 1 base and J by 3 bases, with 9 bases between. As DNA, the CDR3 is TGTGCCAGCAGCTTAGAAGGGAGGTACACTGAAGCTTTCTTT. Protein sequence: CASSLEGRYTEAFF.

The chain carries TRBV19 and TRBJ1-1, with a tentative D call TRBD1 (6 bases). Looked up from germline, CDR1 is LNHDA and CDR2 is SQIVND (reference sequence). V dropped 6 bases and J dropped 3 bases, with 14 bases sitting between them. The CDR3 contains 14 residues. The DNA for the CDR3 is TGTGCCAGTAGCCAAGGGGGGGGCCACACTGAAGCTTTCTTT. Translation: CASSQGGGHTEAFF.

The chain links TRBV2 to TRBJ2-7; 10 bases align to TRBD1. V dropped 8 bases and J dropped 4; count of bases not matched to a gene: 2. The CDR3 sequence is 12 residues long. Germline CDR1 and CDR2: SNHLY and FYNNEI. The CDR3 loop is CASGTGDYEQYF. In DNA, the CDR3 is TGTGCCAGCGGGACAGGGGATTACGAGCAGTACTTC.